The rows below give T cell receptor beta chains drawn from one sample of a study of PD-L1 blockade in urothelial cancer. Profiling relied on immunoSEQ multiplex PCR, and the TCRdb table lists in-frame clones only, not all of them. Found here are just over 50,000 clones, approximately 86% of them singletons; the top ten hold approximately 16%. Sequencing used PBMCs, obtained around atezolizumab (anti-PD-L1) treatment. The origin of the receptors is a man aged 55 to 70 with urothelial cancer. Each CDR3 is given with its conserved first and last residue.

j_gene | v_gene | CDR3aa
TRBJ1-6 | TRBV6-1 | CASTSPVSSPLHF
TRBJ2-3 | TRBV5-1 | CASAGGVSTDTQYF
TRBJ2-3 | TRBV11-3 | CASSLSAGRTDTQYF
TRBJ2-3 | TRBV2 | CASSEAVLSTQYF
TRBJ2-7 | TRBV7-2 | CASSLASGRASYEQYF
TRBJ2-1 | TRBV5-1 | CASSLDKGNEQFF
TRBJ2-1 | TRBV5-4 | CASSPWTGPSSYNEQFF
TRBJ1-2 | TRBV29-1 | CSVLRTNRLGGYTF
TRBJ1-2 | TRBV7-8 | CASSLSLSGYGYTF
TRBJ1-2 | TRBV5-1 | CASSLGGASGYTF
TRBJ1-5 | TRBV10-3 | CAISGAVNQPQHF
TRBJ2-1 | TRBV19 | CASSRHNEQFF
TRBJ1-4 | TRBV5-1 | CASNRDVNEKLFF
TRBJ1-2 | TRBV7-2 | CASSLPRDMGYGYTF
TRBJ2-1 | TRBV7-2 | CASSTGTSAGNEQFF
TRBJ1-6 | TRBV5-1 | CASSLRQGGDSPLHF
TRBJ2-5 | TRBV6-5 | CASSYATGVETQYF
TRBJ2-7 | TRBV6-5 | CASSYGGIGEQYF
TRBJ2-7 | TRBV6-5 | CASRFTGGYEQYF
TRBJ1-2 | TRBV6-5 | CASSYGRFYTF
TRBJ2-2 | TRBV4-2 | CASSQAQGSGELFF
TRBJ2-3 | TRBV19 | CASSMGQGLTDTQYF
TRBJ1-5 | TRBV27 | CASSLWAGGKRNQPQHF